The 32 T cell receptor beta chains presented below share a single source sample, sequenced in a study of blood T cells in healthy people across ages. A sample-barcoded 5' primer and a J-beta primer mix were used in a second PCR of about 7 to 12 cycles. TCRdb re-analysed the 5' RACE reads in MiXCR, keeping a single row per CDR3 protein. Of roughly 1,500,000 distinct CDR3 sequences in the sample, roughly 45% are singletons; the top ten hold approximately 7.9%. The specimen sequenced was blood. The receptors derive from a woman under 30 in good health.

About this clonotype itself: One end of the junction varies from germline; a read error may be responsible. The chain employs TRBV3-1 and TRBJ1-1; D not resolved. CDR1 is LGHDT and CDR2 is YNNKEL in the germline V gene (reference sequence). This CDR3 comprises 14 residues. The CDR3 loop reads CASSASAMNTEAFF. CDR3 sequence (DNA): TGCGCCAGCAGCGCCTCAGCTATGAACACTGAAGCTTTCTTT.

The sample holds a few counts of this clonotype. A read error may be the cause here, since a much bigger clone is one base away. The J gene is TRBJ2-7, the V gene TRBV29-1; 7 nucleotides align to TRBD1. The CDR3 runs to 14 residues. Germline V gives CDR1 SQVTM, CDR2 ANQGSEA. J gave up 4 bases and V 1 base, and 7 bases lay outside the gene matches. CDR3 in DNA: TGCAGCGTTGAAGGGGGGACAGACGGGTACGAGCAGTACTTC. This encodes CSVEGGTDGYEQYF.

CDR3 sequence reads: CASSLEWTETQYF. The CDR3, as DNA: TGCGCCAGCAGCTTGGAGTGGACAGAGACCCAGTACTTC. This chain links TRBV5-1 with TRBJ2-5; D is undetermined. The CDR3 covers 13 residues. V was clipped by 0 bases and J by 4 bases, with 7 bases between them. Looked up from germline, CDR1 is SGHRS and CDR2 is YFSETQ.

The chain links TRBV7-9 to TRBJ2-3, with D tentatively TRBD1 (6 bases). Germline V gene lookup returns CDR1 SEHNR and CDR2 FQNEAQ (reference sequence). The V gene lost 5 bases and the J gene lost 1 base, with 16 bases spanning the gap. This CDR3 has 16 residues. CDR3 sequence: CASSNRVTLGTDTQYF. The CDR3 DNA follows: TGTGCCAGCAGCAACAGGGTGACCCTGGGCACAGATACGCAGTATTTT.

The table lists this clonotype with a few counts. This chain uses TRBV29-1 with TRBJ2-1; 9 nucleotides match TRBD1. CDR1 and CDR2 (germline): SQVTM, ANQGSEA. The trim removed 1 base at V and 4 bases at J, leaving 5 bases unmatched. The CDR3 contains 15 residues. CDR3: CSVEAGTGPYNEQFF. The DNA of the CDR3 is TGCAGCGTTGAAGCCGGGACAGGGCCTTACAATGAGCAGTTCTTC.

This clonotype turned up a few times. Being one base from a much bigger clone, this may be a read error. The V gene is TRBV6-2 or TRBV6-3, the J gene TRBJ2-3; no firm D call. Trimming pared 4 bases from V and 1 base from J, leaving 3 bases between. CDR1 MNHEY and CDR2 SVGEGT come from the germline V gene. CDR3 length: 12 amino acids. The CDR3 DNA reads TGTGCCAGCAGTTGGCGCACAGATACGCAGTATTTT. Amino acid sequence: CASSWRTDTQYF.

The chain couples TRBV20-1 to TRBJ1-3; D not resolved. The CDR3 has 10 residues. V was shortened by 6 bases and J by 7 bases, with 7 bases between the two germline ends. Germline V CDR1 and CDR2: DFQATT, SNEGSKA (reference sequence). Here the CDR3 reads CSAPTNTIYF. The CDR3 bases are TGCAGTGCCCCGACCAACACCATATATTTT.

CDR3 amino acids: CASSVELAGTNTQYF. The DNA for the CDR3 is TGTGCCAGCAGCGTAGAATTAGCGGGGACAAATACGCAGTATTTT. The chain is built from TRBV9 and TRBJ2-3; 8 nucleotides line up with TRBD2. Germline-derived CDR1 and CDR2 are SGDLS and YYNGEE. The length of the CDR3 is 15 residues. V lost 0 bases, J lost 7 bases, and 7 bases stayed unmatched. Looking up the rest from reference TRBV9 and TRBJ2-3 gives the full variable domain: DSGVTQTPKHLITATGQRVTLRCSPRSGDLSVYWYQQSLDQGLQFLIQYYNGEERAKGNILERFSAQQFPDLHSELNLSSLELGDSALYFCASSVELAGTNTQYFGPGTRLTVL.

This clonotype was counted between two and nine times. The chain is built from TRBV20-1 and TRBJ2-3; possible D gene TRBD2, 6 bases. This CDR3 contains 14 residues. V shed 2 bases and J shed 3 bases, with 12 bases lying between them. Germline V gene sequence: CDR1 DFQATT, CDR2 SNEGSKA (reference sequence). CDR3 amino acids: CSARPSARTDTQYF. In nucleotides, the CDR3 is TGCAGTGCTAGACCTAGCGCAAGGACAGATACGCAGTATTTT.

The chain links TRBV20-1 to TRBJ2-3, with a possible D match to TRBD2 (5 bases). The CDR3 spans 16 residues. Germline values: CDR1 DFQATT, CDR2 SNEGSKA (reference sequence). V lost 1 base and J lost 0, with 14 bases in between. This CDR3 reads CSARGSSGTSTDTQYF. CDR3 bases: TGCAGTGCTAGAGGATCCAGCGGCACTAGCACAGATACGCAGTATTTT.

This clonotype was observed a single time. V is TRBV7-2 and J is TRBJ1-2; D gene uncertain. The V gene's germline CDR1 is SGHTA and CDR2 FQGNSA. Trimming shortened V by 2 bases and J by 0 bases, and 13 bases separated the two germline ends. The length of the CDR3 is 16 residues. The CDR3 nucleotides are TGTGCCAGCAGCTTACAAACCGGCGCAGCTAACTATGGCTACACCTTC. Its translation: CASSLQTGAANYGYTF. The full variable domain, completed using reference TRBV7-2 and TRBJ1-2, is GAGVSQSPSNKVTEKGKDVELRCDPISGHTALYWYRQSLGQGLEFLIYFQGNSAPDKSGLPSDRFSAERTGGSVSTLTIQRTQQEDSAVYLCASSLQTGAANYGYTFGSGTRLTVV.

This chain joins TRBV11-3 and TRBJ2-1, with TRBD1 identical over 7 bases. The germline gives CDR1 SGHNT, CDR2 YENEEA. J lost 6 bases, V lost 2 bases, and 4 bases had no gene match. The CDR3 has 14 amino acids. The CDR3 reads CASSLRQGPNEQFF. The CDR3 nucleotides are TGTGCCAGCAGCTTAAGACAGGGCCCCAATGAGCAGTTCTTC. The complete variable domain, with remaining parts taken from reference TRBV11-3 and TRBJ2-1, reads EAGVVQSPRYKIIEKKQPVAFWCNPISGHNTLYWYLQNLGQGPELLIRYENEEAVDDSQLPKDRFSAERLKGVDSTLKIQPAELGDSAVYLCASSLRQGPNEQFFGPGTRLTVL.

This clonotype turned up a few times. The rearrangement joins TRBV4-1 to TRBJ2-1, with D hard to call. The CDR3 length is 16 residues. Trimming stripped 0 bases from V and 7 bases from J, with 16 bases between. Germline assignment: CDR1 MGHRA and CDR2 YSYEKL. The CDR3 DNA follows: TGCGCCAGCAGCCAAGATCTTGGGCTAGGTAATAATGAGCAGTTCTTC. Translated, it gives CASSQDLGLGNNEQFF.

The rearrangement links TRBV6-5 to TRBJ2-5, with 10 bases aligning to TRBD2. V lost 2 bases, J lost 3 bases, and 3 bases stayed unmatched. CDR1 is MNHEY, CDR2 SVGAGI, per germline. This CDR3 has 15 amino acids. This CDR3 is CASSYKRGGKETQYF. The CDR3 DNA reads TGTGCCAGCAGTTACAAGCGGGGGGGAAAAGAGACCCAGTACTTC.

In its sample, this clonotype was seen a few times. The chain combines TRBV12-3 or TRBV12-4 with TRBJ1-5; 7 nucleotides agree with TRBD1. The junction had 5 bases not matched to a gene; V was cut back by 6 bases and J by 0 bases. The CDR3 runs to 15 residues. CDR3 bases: TGTGCCAGCAGCCGGACAGGTCTTAGCAATCAGCCCCAGCATTTT. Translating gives CASSRTGLSNQPQHF.

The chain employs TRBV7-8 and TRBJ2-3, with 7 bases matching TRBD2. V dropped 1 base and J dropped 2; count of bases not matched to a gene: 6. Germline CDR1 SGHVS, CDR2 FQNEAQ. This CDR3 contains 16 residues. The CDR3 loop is CASSLVTSADTDTQYF. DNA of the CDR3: TGTGCCAGCAGCTTAGTTACTAGCGCGGACACAGATACGCAGTATTTT.

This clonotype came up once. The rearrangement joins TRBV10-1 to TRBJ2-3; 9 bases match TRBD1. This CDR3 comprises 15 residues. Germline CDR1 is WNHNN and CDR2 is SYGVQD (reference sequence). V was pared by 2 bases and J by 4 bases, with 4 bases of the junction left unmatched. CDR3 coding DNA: TGCGCCAGCAGTGAGGCGGGACAGGGCCCAGATACGCAGTATTTT. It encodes CASSEAGQGPDTQYF.

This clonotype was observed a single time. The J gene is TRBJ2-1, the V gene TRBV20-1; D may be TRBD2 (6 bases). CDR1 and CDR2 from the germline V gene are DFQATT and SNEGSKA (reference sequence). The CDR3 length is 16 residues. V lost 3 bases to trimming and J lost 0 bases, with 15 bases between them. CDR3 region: CSASVGAGSSYNEQFF. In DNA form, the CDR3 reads TGCAGTGCTAGCGTCGGGGCGGGGAGCTCCTACAATGAGCAGTTCTTC.

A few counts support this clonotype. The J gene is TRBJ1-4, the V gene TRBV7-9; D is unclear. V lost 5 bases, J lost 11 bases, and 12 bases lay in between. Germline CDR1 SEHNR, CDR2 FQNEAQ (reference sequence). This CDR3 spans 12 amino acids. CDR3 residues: CASSTPQSKLFF. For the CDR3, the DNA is TGTGCCAGCAGCACTCCCCAGTCTAAACTGTTTTTT.

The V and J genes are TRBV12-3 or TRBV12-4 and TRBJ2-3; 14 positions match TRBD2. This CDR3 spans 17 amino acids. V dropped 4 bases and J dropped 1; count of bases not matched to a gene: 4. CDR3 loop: CASSSGTSGGRTDTQYF. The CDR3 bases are TGTGCCAGCAGTTCCGGGACTAGCGGGGGCCGCACAGATACGCAGTATTTT.

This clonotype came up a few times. As DNA, the CDR3 is TGTGCCAGCAGCCGTGGGGAAAGGCCCGGGGAGCTGTTTTTT. This codes for CASSRGERPGELFF. This chain uses TRBV6-2 or TRBV6-3 with TRBJ2-2; D remains unclear. The CDR3 extends over 14 amino acids. CDR1 and CDR2 (germline): MNHEY, SVGEGT. Between the trimmed V and J ends, which lost 6 bases and 6 bases, there was a span of 14 bases.

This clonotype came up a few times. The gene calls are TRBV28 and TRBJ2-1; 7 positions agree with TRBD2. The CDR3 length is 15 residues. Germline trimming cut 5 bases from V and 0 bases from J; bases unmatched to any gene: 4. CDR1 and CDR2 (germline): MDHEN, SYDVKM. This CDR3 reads CASSGLGISYNEQFF. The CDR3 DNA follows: TGTGCCAGCAGTGGACTAGGAATCTCCTACAATGAGCAGTTCTTC.

The CDR3, as DNA: TGTGCCAGCGGAGCGGGAAGGGGTACAGATACGCAGTATTTT. The encoded protein is CASGAGRGTDTQYF. The chain combines TRBV4-2 with TRBJ2-3, with 7 bases that match TRBD2. CDR1 LGHNA and CDR2 YNFKEQ come from the germline V gene. The V and J ends lost 8 bases and 3 bases, in that order; junction bases with no gene match: 8. The CDR3 is 14 amino acids.

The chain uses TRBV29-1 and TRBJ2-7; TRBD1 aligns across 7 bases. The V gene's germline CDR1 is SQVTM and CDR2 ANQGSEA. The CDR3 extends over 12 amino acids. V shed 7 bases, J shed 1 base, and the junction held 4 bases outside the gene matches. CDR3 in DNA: TGCAGCGCAGGGACAGAATCCTACGAGCAGTACTTC. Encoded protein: CSAGTESYEQYF.

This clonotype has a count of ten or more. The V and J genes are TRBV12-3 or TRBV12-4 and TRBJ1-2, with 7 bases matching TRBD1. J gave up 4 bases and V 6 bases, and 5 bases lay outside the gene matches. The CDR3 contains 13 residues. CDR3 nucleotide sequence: TGTGCCAGCAGCCACCGGGACAGCTATGGCTACACCTTC. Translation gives CASSHRDSYGYTF.

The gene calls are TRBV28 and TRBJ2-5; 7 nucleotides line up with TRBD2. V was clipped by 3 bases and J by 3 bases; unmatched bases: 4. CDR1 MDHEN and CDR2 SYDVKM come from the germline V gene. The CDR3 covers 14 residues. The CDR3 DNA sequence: TGTGCCAGCAGTTTGAGGGCGGGAGAAGAGACCCAGTACTTC. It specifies CASSLRAGEETQYF.

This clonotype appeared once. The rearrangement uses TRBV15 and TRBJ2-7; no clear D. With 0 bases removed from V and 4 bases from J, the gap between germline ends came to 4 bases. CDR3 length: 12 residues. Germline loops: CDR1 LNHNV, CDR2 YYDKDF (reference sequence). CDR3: CATSRDQYEQYF. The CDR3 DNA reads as TGTGCCACCAGCAGAGATCAATACGAGCAGTACTTC.

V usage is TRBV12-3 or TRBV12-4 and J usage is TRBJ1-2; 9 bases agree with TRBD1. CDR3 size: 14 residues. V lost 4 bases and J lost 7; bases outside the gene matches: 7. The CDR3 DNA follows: TGTGCCAGCAGTTCGGGACAGGGAGTCTCTGGCTACACCTTC. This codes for CASSSGQGVSGYTF.

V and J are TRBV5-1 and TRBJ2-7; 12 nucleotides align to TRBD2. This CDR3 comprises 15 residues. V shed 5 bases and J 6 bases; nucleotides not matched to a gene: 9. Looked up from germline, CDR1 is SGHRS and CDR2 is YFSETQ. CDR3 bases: TGCGCCAGCAGACACCCTAGCGGGAGGGCCTCCGAGCAGTACTTC. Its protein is CASRHPSGRASEQYF.

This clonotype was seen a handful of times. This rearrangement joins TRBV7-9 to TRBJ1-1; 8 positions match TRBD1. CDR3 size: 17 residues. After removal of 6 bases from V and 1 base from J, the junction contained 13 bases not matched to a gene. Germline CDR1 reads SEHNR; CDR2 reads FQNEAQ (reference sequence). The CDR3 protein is CASRPKPSGGRNTEAFF. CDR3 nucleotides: TGTGCCAGCAGGCCAAAACCCTCAGGGGGCCGGAACACTGAAGCTTTCTTT.

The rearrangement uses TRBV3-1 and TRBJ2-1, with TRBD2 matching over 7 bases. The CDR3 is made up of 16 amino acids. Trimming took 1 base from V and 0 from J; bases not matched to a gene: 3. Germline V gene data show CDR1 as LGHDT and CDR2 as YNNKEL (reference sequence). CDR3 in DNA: TGTGCCAGCAGCCAAGTCGGGACTACCTCCTACAATGAGCAGTTCTTC. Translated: CASSQVGTTSYNEQFF.

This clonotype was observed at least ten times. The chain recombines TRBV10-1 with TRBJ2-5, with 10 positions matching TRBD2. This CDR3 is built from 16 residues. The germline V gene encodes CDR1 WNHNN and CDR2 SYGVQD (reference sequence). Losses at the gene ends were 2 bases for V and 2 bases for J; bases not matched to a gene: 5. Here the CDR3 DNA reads TGCGCCAGCAGTGAGGGGCTAGCGGGAGAGCAAGAGACCCAGTACTTC. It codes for CASSEGLAGEQETQYF.